This TCR beta chain was obtained from a study of cytomegalovirus exposure and HLA in healthy donors. The PCR made use of 60 Vbeta and 13 Jbeta primers. Sequencing was performed with immunoSEQ multiplex PCR; in TCRdb, only in-frame clones are kept and a portion is missing. In the table there are around 130,000 clones, about three quarters of which are singletons. The CDR3 is made up of 15 amino acids. Looked up from germline, CDR1 is LNHDA and CDR2 is SQIVND (reference sequence). Trimming left V 1 base short and J 0 bases short, with 10 bases between. The V and J genes are TRBV19 and TRBJ2-7; the D is unclear. Sample: PBMCs. This clonotype originated in a man aged 40-55 years in good health and CMV-seropositive. CDR3 sequence (DNA): TGTGCCAGTAGTATAGGGCCAGGTCGCTCCTACGAGCAGTACTTC. Encoded protein: CASSIGPGRSYEQYF.